This T cell receptor (beta chain) was identified in a study of shared clonotypes between healthy human individuals. Whole-study findings and limits: Among donors, sharing of clonotypes was expected to be affected by sequencing depth.

V lost 5 bases and J lost 4; bases outside the gene matches: 10. The V gene's germline CDR1 is SNHLY and CDR2 FYNNEI. This CDR3 contains 16 residues. Comment on this clone: What it recognizes is unknown.

The protocol was immunoSEQ multiplex PCR, while the TCRdb copy is restricted to in-frame clones and leaves out a portion. The repertoire consists of almost 750,000 clones, with 72% occurring once and the leading ten covering over 1.5%. This clonotype originated in a woman aged 25 to 39 in good health. What was sequenced was memory CD4+ T cells sorted from blood. Subset specified: CD45RA-negative fraction. The chain links TRBV2 to TRBJ2-3, with 9 bases that match TRBD2. The CDR3 protein is CASSYVAGVAPDTQYF. The CDR3 coding sequence is TGTGCCAGCAGTTATGTAGCGGGAGTCGCCCCAGATACGCAGTATTTT.